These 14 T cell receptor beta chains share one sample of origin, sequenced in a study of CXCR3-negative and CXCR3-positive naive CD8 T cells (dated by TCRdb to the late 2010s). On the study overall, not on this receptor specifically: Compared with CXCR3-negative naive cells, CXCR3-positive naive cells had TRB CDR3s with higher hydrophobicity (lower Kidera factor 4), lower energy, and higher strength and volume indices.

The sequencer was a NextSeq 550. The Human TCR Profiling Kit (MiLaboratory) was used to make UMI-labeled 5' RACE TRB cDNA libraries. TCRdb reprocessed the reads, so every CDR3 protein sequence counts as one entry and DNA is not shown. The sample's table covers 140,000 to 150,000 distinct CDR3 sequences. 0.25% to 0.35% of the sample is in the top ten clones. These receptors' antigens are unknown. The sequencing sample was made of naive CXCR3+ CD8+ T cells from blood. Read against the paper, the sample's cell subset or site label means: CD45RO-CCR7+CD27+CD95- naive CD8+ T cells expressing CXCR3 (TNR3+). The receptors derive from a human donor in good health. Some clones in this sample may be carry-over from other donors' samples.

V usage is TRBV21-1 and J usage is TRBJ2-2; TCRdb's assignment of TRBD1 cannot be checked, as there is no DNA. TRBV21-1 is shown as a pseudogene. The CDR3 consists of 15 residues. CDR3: CASSKTGSGTGELFF.

CDR3 loop: CASSFAPHTEAFF. The rearrangement uses TRBV7-2 and TRBJ1-1. Germline V gene sequence: CDR1 SGHTA, CDR2 FQGNSA. The CDR3 has 13 amino acids.

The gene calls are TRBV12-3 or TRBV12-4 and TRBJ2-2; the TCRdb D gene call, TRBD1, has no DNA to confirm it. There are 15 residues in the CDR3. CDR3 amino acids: CASTRAGQNTGELFF.

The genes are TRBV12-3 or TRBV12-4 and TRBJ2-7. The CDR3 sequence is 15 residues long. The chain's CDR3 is CASSFLDRASYEQYF.

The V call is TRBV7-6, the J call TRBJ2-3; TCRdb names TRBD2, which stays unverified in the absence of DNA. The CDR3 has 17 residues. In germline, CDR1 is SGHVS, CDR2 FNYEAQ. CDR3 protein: CASSPILAGGGTDTQYF. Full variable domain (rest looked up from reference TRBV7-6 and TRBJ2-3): GAGVSQSPRYKVTKRGQDVALRCDPISGHVSLYWYRQALGQGPEFLTYFNYEAQQDKSGLPNDRFSAERPEGSISTLTIQRTEQRDSAMYRCASSPILAGGGTDTQYFGPGTRLTVL.

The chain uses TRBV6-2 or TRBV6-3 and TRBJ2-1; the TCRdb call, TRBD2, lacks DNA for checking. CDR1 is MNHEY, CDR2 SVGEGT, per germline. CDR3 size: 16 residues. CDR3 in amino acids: CASSYGVSGRANEQFF.

CDR3 sequence reads: CASSLVRQGIKNTEAFF. The chain links TRBV13 to TRBJ1-1; TCRdb gives TRBD1 as the D gene, but with no DNA this cannot be confirmed. CDR3 length: 17 residues. Germline CDR1 reads PRHDT; CDR2 reads FYEKMQ (reference sequence).

The CDR3 sequence: CASSTRGAWVNYGYTF. The chain links TRBV6-1 to TRBJ1-2. CDR3 size: 16 residues. Per the germline V gene, CDR1 is MNHNS and CDR2 is SASEGT.

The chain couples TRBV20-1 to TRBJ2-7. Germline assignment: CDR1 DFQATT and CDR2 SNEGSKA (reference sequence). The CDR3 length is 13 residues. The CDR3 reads CSARDGISYEQYF.

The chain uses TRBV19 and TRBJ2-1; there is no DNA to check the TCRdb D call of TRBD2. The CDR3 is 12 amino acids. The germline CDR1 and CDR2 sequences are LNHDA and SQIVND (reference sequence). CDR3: CVSSRTYNEQFF.

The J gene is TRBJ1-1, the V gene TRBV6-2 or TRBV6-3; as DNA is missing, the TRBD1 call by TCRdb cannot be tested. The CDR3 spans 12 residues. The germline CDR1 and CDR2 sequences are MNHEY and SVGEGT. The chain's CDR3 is CASSRDSTEAFF.

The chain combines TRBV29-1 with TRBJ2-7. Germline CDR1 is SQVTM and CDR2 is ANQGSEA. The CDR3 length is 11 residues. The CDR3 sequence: CSVVEVDEQYF.

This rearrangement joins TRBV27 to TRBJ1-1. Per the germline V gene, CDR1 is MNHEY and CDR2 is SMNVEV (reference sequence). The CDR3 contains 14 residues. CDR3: CASSFWEGNTEAFF.

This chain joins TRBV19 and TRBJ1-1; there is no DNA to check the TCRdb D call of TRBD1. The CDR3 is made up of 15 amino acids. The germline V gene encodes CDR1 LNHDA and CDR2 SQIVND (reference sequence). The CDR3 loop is CASSTLTGGNTEAFF.